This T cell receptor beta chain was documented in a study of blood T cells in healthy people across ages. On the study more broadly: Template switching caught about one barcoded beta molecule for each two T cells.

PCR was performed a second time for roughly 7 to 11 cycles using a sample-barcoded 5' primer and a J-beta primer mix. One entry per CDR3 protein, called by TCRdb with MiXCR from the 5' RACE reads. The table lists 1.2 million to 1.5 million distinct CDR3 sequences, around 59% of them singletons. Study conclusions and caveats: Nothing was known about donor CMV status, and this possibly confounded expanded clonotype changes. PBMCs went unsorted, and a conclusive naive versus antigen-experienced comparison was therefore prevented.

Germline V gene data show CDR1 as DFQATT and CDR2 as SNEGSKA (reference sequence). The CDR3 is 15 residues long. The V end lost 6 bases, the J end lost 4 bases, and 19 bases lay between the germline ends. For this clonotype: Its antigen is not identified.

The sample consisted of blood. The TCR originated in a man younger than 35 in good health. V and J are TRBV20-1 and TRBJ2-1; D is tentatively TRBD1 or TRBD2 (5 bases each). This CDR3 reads CSAATRYGGYNEQFF. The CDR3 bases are TGCAGTGCCGCAACGAGGTATGGGGGATACAATGAGCAGTTCTTC.